This T cell receptor (beta chain) was recovered during a study of tumor T cells in aggressive B-cell lymphoma. The CDR3 runs 15 residues. V was pared by 0 bases and J by 6 bases, with 14 bases between. Looked up from germline, CDR1 is SGDLS and CDR2 is YYNGEE. The protocol was immunoSEQ multiplex PCR, while the TCRdb copy is restricted to in-frame clones and leaves out a portion. This table holds some 7,900 clones, over 80% found once. The source of this sequence is an adult with diffuse large B cell lymphoma. The J gene is TRBJ2-3, the V gene TRBV9, with D perhaps TRBD2 (5 bases). The sequencing input was tumor tissue. The CDR3 here is CASSVGGGGVDTQYF. For the CDR3, the DNA is TGTGCCAGCAGCGTAGGCGGAGGCGGCGTTGATACGCAGTATTTT.